Following are 22 T cell receptor beta chains from one sample sequenced in a study of T cells in Graves' hyperthyroidism and ophthalmopathy. Template material for amplifying TCR beta CDR3 regions consisted of RNA transcripts. In the first-round RT-PCR of the TCR CDR3, the HTBI primer set was used. MiXCR was run by TCRdb on the multiplex PCR reads, yielding one entry per CDR3 protein. Of fewer than 250,000 distinct CDR3 sequences in the sample, around 24% were seen once. The sample consisted of blood. These receptors all come from a woman aged 40 to 49 with Graves' ophthalmopathy.

This clonotype was observed a handful of times. This sequence joins TRBV9 and TRBJ2-2, with 8 bases that match TRBD1. Germline assignment: CDR1 SGDLS and CDR2 YYNGEE. The J segment lost 4 bases and the V segment lost 0 bases, leaving 5 bases of the junction unmatched. This CDR3 is 16 amino acids long. CDR3 amino acids: CASSVGETGVTGELFF. Written as DNA, the CDR3 is TGTGCCAGCAGCGTAGGGGAGACAGGGGTCACCGGGGAGCTGTTTTTT.

The table lists this clonotype with many counts. The rearrangement joins TRBV18 to TRBJ1-3; D not resolved. The CDR3 consists of 16 residues. Trimming stripped 2 bases from V and 2 bases from J, with 13 bases between. CDR1 is KGHSH and CDR2 is LQKENI in the germline V gene. In nucleotides, the CDR3 is TGTGCCAGCTCACCAATGGACCCAGGAACTGGAAACACCATATATTTT. This translates into CASSPMDPGTGNTIYF.

The chain couples TRBV24-1 to TRBJ1-2; D remains ambiguous. Germline CDR1 reads KGHDR; CDR2 reads SFDVKD. CDR3 length equals 12 residues. The germline V and J ends were trimmed by 6 bases and 6 bases, with 10 bases remaining between them. This CDR3 reads CATSKWNHGYTF. Written as DNA, the CDR3 is TGTGCCACCAGTAAGTGGAACCATGGCTACACCTTC.

This clonotype was detected many times. This chain uses TRBV5-1 with TRBJ1-2, with D tentatively TRBD1 (6 bases). CDR1 and CDR2 (germline): SGHRS, YFSETQ. V gave up 5 bases and J gave up 6 bases, with 14 bases separating them. There are 13 residues in the CDR3. The CDR3 spells CASSSGTKDGYTF. As DNA, the CDR3 is TGCGCCAGCAGTTCCGGGACAAAGGATGGCTACACCTTC.

At least ten counts were recorded for this clonotype. The chain has TRBV6-5 and TRBJ1-3, with D tentatively TRBD1 (5 bases). Per germline, CDR1 MNHEY and CDR2 SVGAGI. The CDR3 is 13 amino acids. Trimming took 4 bases from V and 3 from J, leaving 7 bases between them. CDR3 sequence reads: CASSLTVGNTIYF. In DNA, the CDR3 is TGTGCCAGCAGTTTGACAGTTGGAAACACCATATATTTT.

V usage is TRBV27 and J usage is TRBJ2-5; D is unclear. CDR3 length equals 13 residues. Germline V gives CDR1 MNHEY, CDR2 SMNVEV (reference sequence). With 3 bases removed from V and 1 base from J, the gap between germline ends came to 6 bases. The CDR3 nucleotides are TGTGCCAGCAGTTTTGACGTCCAAGAGACCCAGTACTTC. It codes for CASSFDVQETQYF.

The V call is TRBV6-1, the J call TRBJ1-3; 10 nucleotides agree with TRBD1. The CDR3 extends over 17 amino acids. Germline lookup yields CDR1 MNHNS and CDR2 SASEGT. Trimming at V came to 6 bases and at J to 3 bases, leaving 11 bases not matched to a gene. The CDR3 spells CASRTGTGVAGGNTIYF. The CDR3 DNA reads TGTGCCAGCAGAACCGGGACAGGGGTAGCGGGTGGAAACACCATATATTTT.

This clonotype came up many times. The chain combines TRBV12-3 or TRBV12-4 with TRBJ1-5; no clear D. V dropped 2 bases and J dropped 7 bases, with 6 bases sitting between them. CDR3 length: 12 residues. CDR3 residues: CASSLRVQPQHF. The CDR3 nucleotides read TGTGCCAGCAGTTTACGGGTGCAGCCCCAGCATTTT.

The table lists this clonotype with many counts. The chain employs TRBV30 and TRBJ2-7, with 15 bases that match TRBD2. V was pared by 2 bases and J by 6 bases, with 8 bases of the junction left unmatched. The CDR3 is 16 residues long. The germline gives CDR1 GTSNPN, CDR2 SVGIG (reference sequence). In nucleotides, the CDR3 is TGTGCCTGGAGTATGGGACTAGCGGGAGGTTTGTTCGAGCAGTACTTC. The encoded protein is CAWSMGLAGGLFEQYF.

The chain links TRBV30 to TRBJ1-6; 9 nucleotides match TRBD1. Germline V gene sequence: CDR1 GTSNPN, CDR2 SVGIG (reference sequence). With V trimmed by 2 bases and J by 10 bases, 9 bases remained unmatched. The CDR3 has 15 residues. The CDR3 sequence is CAWSPGQGRFSPLHF. The DNA of the CDR3 is TGTGCCTGGAGTCCGGGACAGGGACGTTTCTCACCCCTCCACTTT.

This clonotype was detected many times. The chain has TRBV28 and TRBJ1-5; a weak D match, TRBD1 (6 bases). The CDR3 length is 12 residues. Germline lookup yields CDR1 MDHEN and CDR2 SYDVKM. The V end was cut by 9 bases, the J end by 4 bases, with 10 bases between. CDR3 residues: CASKGGNQPQHF. The CDR3 nucleotides read TGTGCCAGTAAAGGGGGGAATCAGCCCCAGCATTTT.

In this sample, this clonotype turned up a few times. The chain carries TRBV25-1 and TRBJ1-5, with D perhaps matching TRBD1 (5 bases). V was shortened by 6 bases and J by 3 bases, with 30 bases between the two germline ends. Germline-derived CDR1 and CDR2 are MGHDK and SYGVNS. This CDR3 has 20 residues. The CDR3 protein is CASSRDPGGGELRVNQPQHF. The CDR3, as DNA: TGTGCCAGCAGCCGAGACCCGGGGGGGGGTGAACTACGAGTCAATCAGCCCCAGCATTTT.

This clonotype was picked up a small number of times. The conserved final phenylalanine or tryptophan is absent from the CDR3, which likely points to a read error. The rearrangement joins TRBV29-1 to TRBJ2-7, with D maybe TRBD1 (6 bases). Germline values: CDR1 SQVTM, CDR2 ANQGSEA. The ends were cut back, 4 bases at V and 5 bases at J, with 15 bases in the middle. CDR3 length: 13 residues. CDR3 sequence reads: CSVGGIRGNEQYS. CDR3 nucleotides: TGCAGCGTTGGTGGCATCAGGGGAAACGAGCAGTACTCC.

At least ten counts were recorded for this clonotype. The genes are TRBV7-8 and TRBJ2-7; 9 bases fit TRBD1. Germline trimming cut 3 bases from V and 1 base from J; bases unmatched to any gene: 10. Germline V CDR1 and CDR2: SGHVS, FQNEAQ. This CDR3 contains 17 residues. The CDR3 is CASSFSSGQGTSYEQYF. The CDR3 nucleotides are TGTGCCAGCAGCTTTAGTAGCGGACAGGGGACTTCCTACGAGCAGTACTTC.

In this sample, this clonotype turned up many times. This chain's CDR3 is CASSLPNPRGRGNTIYF. In DNA, the CDR3 is TGTGCCAGCAGCTTACCGAACCCCAGGGGGCGAGGAAACACCATATATTTT. The chain carries TRBV7-2 and TRBJ1-3; 8 bases are a match to TRBD1. V shed 2 bases, J shed 4 bases, and the junction held 10 bases outside the gene matches. CDR1 and CDR2 from the germline V gene are SGHTA and FQGNSA. This CDR3 contains 17 residues.

The chain uses TRBV12-3 or TRBV12-4 and TRBJ1-1; weak D call: TRBD1 (6 bases). Between the trimmed V and J ends, which lost 5 bases and 3 bases, there was a span of 7 bases. This CDR3 region has 12 residues. The CDR3 region is CASSRGHTEAFF. CDR3 nucleotides: TGTGCCAGCAGTCGGGGGCACACTGAAGCTTTCTTT.

This sequence joins TRBV9 and TRBJ2-7; a weak D match, TRBD1 (5 bases). Germline V gives CDR1 SGDLS, CDR2 YYNGEE. With 2 bases removed from V and 9 bases from J, the gap between germline ends came to 18 bases. There are 14 residues in the CDR3. The CDR3 DNA reads as TGTGCCAGCAGCGTCGAAGGGGAACCCGGAGTGCAGTACTTC. It translates to CASSVEGEPGVQYF.

A few counts support this clonotype. CDR3 sequence reads: CASSKGLAGLSTDTQYF. CDR3 DNA: TGTGCCAGCAGCAAAGGACTAGCGGGGCTAAGCACAGATACGCAGTATTTT. The chain employs TRBV4-2 and TRBJ2-3; 12 bases agree with TRBD2. The CDR3 runs to 17 residues. Germline V gene sequence: CDR1 LGHNA, CDR2 YNFKEQ. V lost 5 bases, J lost 0 bases, and 6 bases stayed unmatched.

This sequence joins TRBV2 and TRBJ1-2; tentative D call: TRBD1 (6 bases). Between the trimmed V and J ends, which lost 5 bases and 6 bases, there was a span of 13 bases. CDR3 length: 13 residues. Germline V CDR1 and CDR2: SNHLY, FYNNEI. The CDR3: CASSPDSRDGYTF. The DNA for the CDR3 is TGTGCCAGCAGTCCGGACAGCCGCGATGGCTACACCTTC.

Many counts were recorded for this clonotype. The CDR3 coding sequence is TGTGCCAGCAGCTCTCCGGCCGGGACTAGCGTTTACGAGCAGTACTTC. The encoded protein is CASSSPAGTSVYEQYF. V is TRBV11-2 and J is TRBJ2-7, with 10 bases matching TRBD2. J was trimmed by 4 bases and V by 4 bases; bases with no gene match: 10. CDR1 SGHAT and CDR2 FQNNGV come from the germline V gene. CDR3 length: 16 residues.

This clonotype was seen a handful of times. This may come from a read error, since a much larger clone is one base off. The rearrangement joins TRBV29-1 to TRBJ1-1, with D hard to call. The germline CDR1 and CDR2 sequences are SQVTM and ANQGSEA. This CDR3 spans 12 amino acids. The CDR3: CSVETGETVAFF. The CDR3 coding sequence is TGCAGCGTTGAAACCGGGGAGACTGTAGCTTTCTTT.

On this clonotype: The junction departs from germline at one end; a sequencing error may be responsible. The chain combines TRBV6-1 with TRBJ1-5; 7 bases are shared with TRBD1. The CDR3 length is 15 residues. Germline CDR1 MNHNS, CDR2 SASEGT. CDR3 amino acids: CASREGARGNQPQHF. CDR3 nucleotide sequence: TGTGCCAGCAGAGAAGGGGCCAGGGGGAATCAGCCCCAGCATTTT.